This TCR beta chain derives from a study of T cell responses to AZD1222 COVID-19 vaccine. Points on this clone: Its antigen is as yet unknown. The same CDR3 can be traced to other DNA sequences in this sample.

General study results and limits: Following two doses of AZD1222, Spike-specific TCR breadth and depth rose. None of the repertoires were sampled until the peak T cell response had passed. Nearly half of the spike-specific TCRs reportedly recognize variant regions that carry no mutations.

V shed 6 bases, J shed 2 bases, and the junction held 2 bases outside the gene matches. CDR3 length equals 13 residues. Germline V gene data show CDR1 as SGHDN and CDR2 as FVKESK. Some clones are missing from TCRdb's copy, which holds only in-frame ones; the method was immunoSEQ multiplex PCR. The data contain some 120,000 clones, 80% to 90% of them seen just once; the ten biggest clones take up roughly 7.4%. This sequence was found in an adult in good health. This rearrangement joins TRBV14 to TRBJ1-2; the match to TRBD1 covers 8 bases. The specimen comprised peripheral blood, sampled on day 0 of AZD1222 vaccination. The DNA for the CDR3 is TGTGCCAGCAGTCGACAGGGGAACTATGGCTACACCTTC. It translates to CASSRQGNYGYTF.